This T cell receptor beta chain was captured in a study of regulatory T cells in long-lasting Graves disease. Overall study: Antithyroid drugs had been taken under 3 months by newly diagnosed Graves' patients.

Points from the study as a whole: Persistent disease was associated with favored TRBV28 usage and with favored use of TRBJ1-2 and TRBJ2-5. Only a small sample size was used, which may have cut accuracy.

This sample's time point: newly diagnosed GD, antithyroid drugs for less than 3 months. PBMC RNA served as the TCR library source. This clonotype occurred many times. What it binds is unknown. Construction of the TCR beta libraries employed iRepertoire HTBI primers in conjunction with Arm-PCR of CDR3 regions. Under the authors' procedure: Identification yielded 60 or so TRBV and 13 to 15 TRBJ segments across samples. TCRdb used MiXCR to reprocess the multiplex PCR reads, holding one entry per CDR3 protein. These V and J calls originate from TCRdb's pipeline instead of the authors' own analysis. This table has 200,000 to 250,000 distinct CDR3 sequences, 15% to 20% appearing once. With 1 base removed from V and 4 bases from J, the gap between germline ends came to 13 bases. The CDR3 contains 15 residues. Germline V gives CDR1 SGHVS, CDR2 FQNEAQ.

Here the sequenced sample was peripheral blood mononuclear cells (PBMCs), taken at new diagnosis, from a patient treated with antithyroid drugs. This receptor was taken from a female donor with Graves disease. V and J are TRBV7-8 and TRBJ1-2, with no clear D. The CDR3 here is CASSLGTSLVYGYTF. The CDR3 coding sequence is TGTGCCAGCAGCTTAGGCACGTCCTTGGTCTATGGCTACACCTTC.